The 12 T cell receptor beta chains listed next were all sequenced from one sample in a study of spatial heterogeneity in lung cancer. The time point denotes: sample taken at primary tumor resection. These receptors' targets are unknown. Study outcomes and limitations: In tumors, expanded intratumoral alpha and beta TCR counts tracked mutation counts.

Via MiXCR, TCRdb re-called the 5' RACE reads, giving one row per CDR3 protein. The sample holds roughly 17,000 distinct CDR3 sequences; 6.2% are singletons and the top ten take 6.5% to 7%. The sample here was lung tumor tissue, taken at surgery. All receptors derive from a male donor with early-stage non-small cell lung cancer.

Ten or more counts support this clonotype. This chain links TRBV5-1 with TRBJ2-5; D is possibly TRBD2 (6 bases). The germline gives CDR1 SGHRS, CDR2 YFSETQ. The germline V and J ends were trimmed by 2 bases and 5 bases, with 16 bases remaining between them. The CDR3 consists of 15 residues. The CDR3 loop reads CASSLAGTARETQYF. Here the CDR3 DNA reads TGCGCCAGCAGCTTAGCCGGGACTGCCAGGGAGACCCAGTACTTC.

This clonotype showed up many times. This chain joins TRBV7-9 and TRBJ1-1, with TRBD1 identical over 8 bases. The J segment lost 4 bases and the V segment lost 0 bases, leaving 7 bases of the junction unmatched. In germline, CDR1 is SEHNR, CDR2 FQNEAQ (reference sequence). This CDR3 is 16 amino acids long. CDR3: CASSLATGAKGTEAFF. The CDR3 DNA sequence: TGTGCCAGCAGCTTAGCGACAGGGGCTAAGGGCACTGAAGCTTTCTTT.

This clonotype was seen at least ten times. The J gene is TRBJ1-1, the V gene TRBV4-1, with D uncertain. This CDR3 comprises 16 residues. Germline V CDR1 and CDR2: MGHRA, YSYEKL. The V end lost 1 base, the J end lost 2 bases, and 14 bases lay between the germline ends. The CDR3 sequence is CASSQAALIENTEAFF. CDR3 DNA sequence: TGCGCCAGCAGCCAAGCGGCTTTGATAGAAAACACTGAAGCTTTCTTT.

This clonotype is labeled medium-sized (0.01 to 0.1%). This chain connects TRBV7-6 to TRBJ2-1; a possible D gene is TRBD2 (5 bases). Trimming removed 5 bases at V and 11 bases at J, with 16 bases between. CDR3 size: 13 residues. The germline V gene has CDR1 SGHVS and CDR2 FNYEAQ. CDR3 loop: CASSPAEGSQQFF. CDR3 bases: TGTGCCAGCAGCCCTGCTGAAGGGAGCCAGCAGTTCTTC.

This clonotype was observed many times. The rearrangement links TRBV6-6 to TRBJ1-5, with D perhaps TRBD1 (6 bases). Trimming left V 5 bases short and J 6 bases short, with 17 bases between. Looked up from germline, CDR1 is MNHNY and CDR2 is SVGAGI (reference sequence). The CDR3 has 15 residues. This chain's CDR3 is CASSHDPGVAQPQHF. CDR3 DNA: TGTGCCAGCAGTCACGACCCAGGGGTCGCTCAGCCCCAGCATTTT.

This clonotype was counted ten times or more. The CDR3, as DNA: TGTGCCAGCAGTTTATCGTGGGGCTACTATGGCTACACCTTC. Translation gives CASSLSWGYYGYTF. The chain couples TRBV27 to TRBJ1-2; possibly TRBD1 for D (5 bases). The germline CDR1 and CDR2 sequences are MNHEY and SMNVEV (reference sequence). CDR3 length: 14 amino acids. The V end lost 0 bases, the J end lost 3 bases, and 8 bases lay between the germline ends.

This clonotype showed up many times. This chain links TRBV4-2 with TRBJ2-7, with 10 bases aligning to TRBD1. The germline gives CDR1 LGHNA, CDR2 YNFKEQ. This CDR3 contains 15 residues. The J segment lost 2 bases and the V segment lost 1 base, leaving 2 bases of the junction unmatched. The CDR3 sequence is CASSQADRGTYEQYF. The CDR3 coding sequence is TGTGCCAGCAGCCAAGCGGACAGGGGGACCTACGAGCAGTACTTC.

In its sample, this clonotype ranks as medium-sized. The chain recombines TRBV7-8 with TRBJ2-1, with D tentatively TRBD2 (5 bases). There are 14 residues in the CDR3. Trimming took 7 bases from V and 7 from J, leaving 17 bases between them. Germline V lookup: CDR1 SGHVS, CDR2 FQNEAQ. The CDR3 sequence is CASIRGPSMNEQFF. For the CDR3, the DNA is TGTGCCAGCATCCGAGGCCCTAGCATGAATGAGCAGTTCTTC.

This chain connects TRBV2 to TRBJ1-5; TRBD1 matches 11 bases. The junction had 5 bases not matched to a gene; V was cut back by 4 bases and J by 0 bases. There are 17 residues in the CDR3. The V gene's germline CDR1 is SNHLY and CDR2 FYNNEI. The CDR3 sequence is CASSGTGGAYSNQPQHF. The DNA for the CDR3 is TGTGCCAGCAGTGGGACAGGGGGCGCATATAGCAATCAGCCCCAGCATTTT.

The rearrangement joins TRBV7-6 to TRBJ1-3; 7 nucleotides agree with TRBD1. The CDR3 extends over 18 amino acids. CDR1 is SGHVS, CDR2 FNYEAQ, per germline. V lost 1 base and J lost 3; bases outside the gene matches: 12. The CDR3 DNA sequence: TGTGCCAGCAGCTTAGATCAACGTCAGGGGGGCGGTGGAAACACCATATATTTT. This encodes CASSLDQRQGGGGNTIYF.

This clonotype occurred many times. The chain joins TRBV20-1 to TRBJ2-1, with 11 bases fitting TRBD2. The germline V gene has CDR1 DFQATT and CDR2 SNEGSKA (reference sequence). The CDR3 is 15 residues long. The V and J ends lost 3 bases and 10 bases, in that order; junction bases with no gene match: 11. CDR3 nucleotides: TGCAGTGCTAGTCGTCTAGCGGGAGGAGGTAGGGAGCAGTTCTTC. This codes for CSASRLAGGGREQFF.

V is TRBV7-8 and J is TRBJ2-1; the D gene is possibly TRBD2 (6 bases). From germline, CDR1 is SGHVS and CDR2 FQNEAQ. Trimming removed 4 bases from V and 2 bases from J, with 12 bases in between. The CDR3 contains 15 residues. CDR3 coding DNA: TGTGCCAGCAGCTCAAGACTAGAACCCTACAATGAGCAGTTCTTC. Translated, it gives CASSSRLEPYNEQFF.